This T cell receptor (beta chain) was profiled in a study of T cell responses to AZD1222 COVID-19 vaccine. Whole-study results and caveats: Repertoires in all cases were sampled only once the peak T cell response had passed. There were mostly white British donors and more females than males, and clonal diversity was possibly underestimated. The reported proportion of spike-specific TCRs targeting unmutated variant regions was nearly half. Vaccination with two AZD1222 doses was followed by a rise in Spike-specific TCR breadth and depth.

The CDR3 consists of 11 residues. V lost 3 bases and J lost 2, with 1 base in between. Germline CDR1 MNHNS, CDR2 SASEGT. Repertoires were generated with immunoSEQ multiplex PCR, while TCRdb's copy carries only in-frame clones and drops some. The sample has 100,000 to 150,000 clones, around 92% seen once. Concerning this clone itself: No antigen is known for it.

The chain uses TRBV6-1 and TRBJ1-2; D is ambiguous. The receptor comes from an adult in good health. The specimen comprised peripheral blood, sampled on day 0 of AZD1222 vaccination. Here the CDR3 reads CASSDNYGYTF. CDR3 DNA: TGTGCCAGCAGTGACAACTATGGCTACACCTTC.